A selection of T cell receptor beta chains follows, all from one sample in a study of shared clonotypes between healthy human individuals. Clones were read by immunoSEQ multiplex PCR, and TCRdb kept only the in-frame ones, dropping some. Here the sample spans 2 million to 3 million clones, approximately 94% being singletons. The sequenced material came from naive CD4+ T cells from PBMCs. Receptors originate from a man aged 18 to 30 in good health. Some clones in this sample may be carry-over from other donors' samples. Both conserved end residues are part of each CDR3. The order of the fields is D gene, CDR3 length, V gene, J gene, CDR3 protein, CDR3 DNA. The D gene is left open where the match is weak.

TRBD1	14	TRBV7-2	TRBJ2-1	CASSPGTAYNEQFF	TGTGCCAGCAGCCCAGGGACAGCCTACAATGAGCAGTTCTTC
TRBD1	14	TRBV30	TRBJ1-1	CAWSLGQLNTEAFF	TGTGCCTGGAGTCTGGGACAGTTGAACACTGAAGCTTTCTTT
TRBD2	14	TRBV9	TRBJ2-1	CASSVISGSNEQFF	TGTGCCAGCAGCGTAATCAGCGGGAGTAATGAGCAGTTCTTC
-	12	TRBV29-1	TRBJ2-1	CSVVGYANEQFF	TGCAGCGTTGTCGGTTACGCAAATGAGCAGTTCTTC
-	14	TRBV28	TRBJ2-7	CASYRGGLFYEQYF	TGTGCCAGCTACCGAGGGGGGCTGTTCTACGAGCAGTACTTC
-	15	TRBV5-1	TRBJ2-5	CASSRPGLIQETQYF	TGCGCCAGCAGCAGGCCGGGGCTCATACAAGAGACCCAGTACTTC
-	13	TRBV27	TRBJ2-7	CASSSGFRYEQYF	TGTGCCAGCAGTTCAGGTTTTAGGTACGAGCAGTACTTC
-	17	TRBV7-3	TRBJ1-3	CASSLNIIGARGNTIYF	TGTGCCAGCAGCTTAAATATAATAGGGGCGCGGGGAAACACCATATATTTT
-	16	TRBV28	TRBJ1-2	CASTAAPGKDPYGYTF	TGTGCCAGCACGGCCGCTCCGGGCAAGGACCCCTATGGCTACACCTTC
TRBD1	13	TRBV19	TRBJ1-5	CASRDRDFQPQHF	TGTGCCAGTCGGGACAGGGACTTCCAGCCCCAGCATTTT
TRBD1	11	TRBV30	TRBJ1-2	CAWSDRGGYTF	TGTGCCTGGAGTGACAGGGGTGGCTACACCTTC
TRBD1	17	TRBV7-3	TRBJ2-3	CASSSFPTGATTDTQYF	TGTGCCAGCAGCTCCTTTCCGACAGGGGCAACCACAGATACGCAGTATTTT
TRBD2	16	TRBV6-5	TRBJ2-5	CASSYGLAGVVETQYF	TGTGCCAGCAGTTACGGACTAGCGGGAGTTGTGGAGACCCAGTACTTC
TRBD1	14	TRBV19	TRBJ1-2	CASNGGTANYGYTF	TGTGCCAGTAACGGCGGGACAGCGAACTATGGCTACACCTTC
TRBD2	20	TRBV7-3	TRBJ2-5	CASSLSLTSGRPPHKETQYF	TGTGCCAGCAGCTTATCCCTAACTAGCGGAAGACCCCCACATAAAGAGACCCAGTACTTC
TRBD2	14	TRBV19	TRBJ2-7	CATRGLADSYEQYF	TGTGCCACTAGGGGACTAGCGGATTCCTACGAGCAGTACTTC
TRBD2	15	TRBV5-4	TRBJ2-3	CASRPSGVSTDTQYF	TGTGCCAGCAGACCGAGCGGGGTCAGCACAGATACGCAGTATTTT
-	14	TRBV7-8	TRBJ1-4	CASSFGGRNEKLFF	TGTGCCAGCAGCTTCGGGGGACGGAATGAAAAACTGTTTTTT
TRBD2	15	TRBV29-1	TRBJ2-3	CSGADYSGSTDTQYF	TGCAGCGGTGCAGACTATAGCGGGAGCACAGATACGCAGTATTTT
-	16	TRBV11-2	TRBJ2-1	CASHRTGTKRNNEQFF	TGTGCCAGCCATCGAACCGGGACCAAACGCAACAATGAGCAGTTCTTC
TRBD2	15	TRBV5-6	TRBJ2-1	CASILGRGLAGVWIF	TGTGCCAGCATCCTGGGAAGGGGACTAGCGGGTGTTTGGATCTTC
-	16	TRBV5-4	TRBJ2-7	CASSPELDRQTYEQYF	TGTGCCAGCAGCCCGGAATTGGACCGCCAGACCTACGAGCAGTACTTC
TRBD1	16	TRBV27	TRBJ1-2	CASSSSGGSFNYGYTF	TGTGCCAGCTCTAGCTCAGGGGGGTCTTTTAACTATGGCTACACCTTC
TRBD2	15	TRBV28	TRBJ2-7	CASSLVGEGPYEQYF	TGTGCCAGCAGTTTAGTCGGGGAGGGCCCCTACGAGCAGTACTTC
-	13	TRBV10-3	TRBJ1-1	CAIAGGKNTEAFF	TGTGCCATCGCGGGGGGGAAGAACACTGAAGCTTTCTTT
TRBD1	15	TRBV5-1	TRBJ2-1	CASSLVTGGNNEQFF	TGCGCCAGCAGCTTGGTGACAGGGGGAAACAATGAGCAGTTCTTC
TRBD2	15	TRBV9	TRBJ2-3	CASSRTSGSADTQYF	TGTGCCAGCAGCCGAACTAGCGGGAGCGCAGATACGCAGTATTTT
TRBD2	16	TRBV5-1	TRBJ2-2	CASSAYSGRHTGELFF	TGCGCCAGCAGCGCCTATAGCGGGAGGCACACCGGGGAGCTGTTTTTT
-	14	TRBV6-5	TRBJ2-2	CASTISRVAGELFF	TGTGCCAGCACCATAAGCAGGGTGGCCGGGGAGCTGTTTTTT
-	17	TRBV15	TRBJ1-2	CATSGRLTTGSNYGYTF	TGTGCCACCAGCGGCCGATTGACCACAGGGAGTAACTATGGCTACACCTTC
-	15	TRBV6-5	TRBJ2-6	CASSFEGTGANVLTF	TGTGCCAGCAGTTTTGAGGGCACTGGGGCCAACGTCCTGACTTTC
TRBD2	16	TRBV2	TRBJ2-3	CASSETSGRRVDTQYF	TGTGCCAGCAGTGAAACTAGCGGGAGGAGAGTAGATACGCAGTATTTT
-	12	TRBV11-2	TRBJ1-1	CASSLVSGEAFF	TGTGCCAGCAGCTTAGTTTCCGGTGAAGCTTTCTTT
TRBD2	15	TRBV28	TRBJ2-1	CASSLPSGMANEQFF	TGTGCCAGCAGTTTGCCTAGCGGGATGGCTAATGAGCAGTTCTTC
-	20	TRBV15	TRBJ2-1	CATSRDSRGQLRGRNAEQFF	TGTGCCACCAGCAGAGATTCACGCGGACAACTCAGGGGTCGCAATGCTGAGCAGTTCTTC
-	15	TRBV7-2	TRBJ2-1	CASSLGSFSYNEQFF	TGTGCCAGCAGCTTAGGTTCCTTCTCCTACAATGAGCAGTTCTTC
-	16	TRBV5-6	TRBJ2-1	CASSLVASVSYNEQFF	TGTGCCAGCAGCTTGGTTGCGTCAGTCTCCTACAATGAGCAGTTCTTC
-	15	TRBV28	TRBJ2-7	CASRTPKEASYEQYF	TGTGCCAGCAGAACCCCGAAGGAAGCGTCCTACGAGCAGTACTTC